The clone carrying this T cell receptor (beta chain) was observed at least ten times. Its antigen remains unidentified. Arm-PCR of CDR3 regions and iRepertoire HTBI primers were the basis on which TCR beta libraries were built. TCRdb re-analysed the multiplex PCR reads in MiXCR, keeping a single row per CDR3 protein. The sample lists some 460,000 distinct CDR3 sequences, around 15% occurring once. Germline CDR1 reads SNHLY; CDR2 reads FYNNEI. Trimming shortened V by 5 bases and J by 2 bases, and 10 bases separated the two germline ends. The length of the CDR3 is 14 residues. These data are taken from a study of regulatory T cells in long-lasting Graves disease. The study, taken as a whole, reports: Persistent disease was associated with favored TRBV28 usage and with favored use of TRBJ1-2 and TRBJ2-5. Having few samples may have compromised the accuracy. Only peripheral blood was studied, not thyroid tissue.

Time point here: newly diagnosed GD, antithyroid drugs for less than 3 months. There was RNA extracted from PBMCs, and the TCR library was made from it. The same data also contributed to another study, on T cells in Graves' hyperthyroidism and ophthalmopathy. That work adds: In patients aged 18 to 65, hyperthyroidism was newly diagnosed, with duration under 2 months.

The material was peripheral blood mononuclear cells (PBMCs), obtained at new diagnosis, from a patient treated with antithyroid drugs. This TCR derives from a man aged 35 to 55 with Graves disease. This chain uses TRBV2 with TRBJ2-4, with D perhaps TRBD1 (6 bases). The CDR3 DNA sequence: TGTGCCAGCAGTTACAGGGTATCCAAAAACATTCAGTACTTC. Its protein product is CASSYRVSKNIQYF.